This note documents a single T cell receptor beta chain sequence. Sequenced by immunoSEQ multiplex PCR; TCRdb stores in-frame clones only, minus some. Found here are roughly 68,000 clones, roughly 85% of them singletons; the top ten hold around 23%. The data are from a study of blood T cell repertoires in COVID-19. The CDR3 is 12 residues long. Germline assignment: CDR1 SGHVS and CDR2 FQNEAQ. The germline V and J ends were trimmed by 5 bases and 6 bases, with 10 bases remaining between them. The sequence was collected from a man in his forties or fifties with acute or convalescent COVID-19. Sequencing used peripheral blood. The rearrangement links TRBV7-8 to TRBJ1-1; a possible D gene is TRBD1 (6 bases). The CDR3 protein is CASSTGSAEAFF. CDR3 nucleotides: TGTGCCAGCAGCACAGGGAGCGCTGAAGCTTTCTTT.